The 24 T cell receptor beta chains listed next were all sequenced from one sample in a study of CD8 T cells in ankylosing spondylitis. Each CDR3 protein gets one entry after TCRdb re-called the 5' RACE reads with MiXCR. Among about 130,000 distinct CDR3 sequences, roughly 15% were seen once, and the ten largest hold under 3%. The sequenced sample was blood, either unsorted or a sorted T cell fraction (not recorded which). The receptors stem from a female donor with ankylosing spondylitis or in good health (not recorded which).

This clonotype has a count of ten or more. V and J are TRBV19 and TRBJ2-1, with 9 bases that match TRBD1. The CDR3 spans 15 residues. The ends lost 6 bases at V and 7 bases at J; junction bases unmatched: 10. Germline CDR1 reads LNHDA; CDR2 reads SQIVND (reference sequence). The CDR3 is CASRREGQGGNEQFF. CDR3 coding DNA: TGTGCCAGTAGGAGAGAGGGACAGGGAGGAAATGAGCAGTTCTTC.

This clonotype turned up a few times. V usage is TRBV5-1 and J usage is TRBJ2-7, with D possibly called TRBD1 or TRBD2 (5 bases each). Germline CDR1 reads SGHRS; CDR2 reads YFSETQ. Trimming pared 3 bases from V and 5 bases from J, leaving 12 bases between. The CDR3 is 13 amino acids. CDR3 sequence reads: CASSWGPRDEQYF. In DNA form, the CDR3 reads TGCGCCAGCAGCTGGGGACCCAGGGACGAGCAGTACTTC.

J is TRBJ2-7 and V is TRBV12-3 or TRBV12-4; D remains unclear. Deletions cut 6 bases from V and 3 bases from J, with 9 bases between. CDR3 length: 12 amino acids. CDR3 region: CASSFTVYEQYF. The CDR3 DNA reads as TGTGCCAGCAGCTTCACTGTCTACGAGCAGTACTTC.

This CDR3 reads CASSDGGGALTQYF. The CDR3 nucleotides read TGTGCCAGCAGTGACGGCGGGGGGGCTTTAACGCAGTATTTT. The chain couples TRBV2 to TRBJ2-3; 9 bases are shared with TRBD2. There are 14 residues in the CDR3. CDR1 and CDR2 (germline): SNHLY, FYNNEI. After removal of 3 bases from V and 9 bases from J, the junction contained 7 bases not matched to a gene.

This chain joins TRBV15 and TRBJ1-3, with no clear D. Germline V gives CDR1 LNHNV, CDR2 YYDKDF (reference sequence). Trimming removed 0 bases at V and 3 bases at J, with 3 bases between. The CDR3 runs to 13 residues. The CDR3, as DNA: TGTGCCACCAGCAGAGATCATGGAAACACCATATATTTT. Its translation is CATSRDHGNTIYF.

V gene TRBV29-1 combines with J gene TRBJ2-3; D remains ambiguous. Germline V gives CDR1 SQVTM, CDR2 ANQGSEA. This CDR3 is 14 amino acids long. V lost 4 bases, J lost 2 bases, and 13 bases lay in between. The CDR3 here is CSVVKERTTDTQYF. CDR3 DNA: TGCAGCGTTGTTAAGGAGCGAACCACAGATACGCAGTATTTT.

This clonotype was observed a few times. The rearrangement joins TRBV20-1 to TRBJ1-1, with D possibly matching TRBD1 (5 bases). The V gene's germline CDR1 is DFQATT and CDR2 SNEGSKA (reference sequence). This CDR3 has 12 residues. The V and J ends lost 5 bases and 6 bases respectively, with 13 bases between them. CDR3 loop: CSAGLGDPEAFF. The CDR3 nucleotides are TGCAGTGCTGGGCTGGGGGACCCTGAAGCTTTCTTT.

The sample holds a few counts of this clonotype. The CDR3 bases are TGTGCCAGCAGCTCAAAACGGACAGGGGGCGGAAACATTCAGTACTTC. Protein product: CASSSKRTGGGNIQYF. This rearrangement joins TRBV7-9 to TRBJ2-4; 11 bases fit TRBD1. J was trimmed by 6 bases and V by 4 bases; bases with no gene match: 8. Germline CDR1 is SEHNR and CDR2 is FQNEAQ (reference sequence). This CDR3 is built from 16 residues.

This clonotype was observed a few times. The chain is built from TRBV2 and TRBJ2-5, with D possibly being TRBD1 or TRBD2 (6 bases each). Trimming stripped 7 bases from V and 2 bases from J, with 8 bases between. This CDR3 region has 12 residues. CDR1 is SNHLY and CDR2 is FYNNEI in the germline V gene. CDR3 nucleotides: TGTGCCAGCAAGGGGGGACAAGAGACCCAGTACTTC. Translating gives CASKGGQETQYF.

The V gene is TRBV7-8, the J gene TRBJ1-5; 7 bases agree with TRBD1. Germline V CDR1 and CDR2: SGHVS, FQNEAQ. Germline trimming cut 4 bases from V and 7 bases from J; bases unmatched to any gene: 7. CDR3 size: 14 residues. Written as DNA, the CDR3 is TGTGCCAGCAGCTCCGACAGGGTCAAGCAGCCCCAGCATTTT. Encoded protein: CASSSDRVKQPQHF. Full variable domain (outside the CDR3, taken from reference TRBV7-8 and TRBJ1-5): GAGVSQSPRYKVAKRGQDVALRCDPISGHVSLFWYQQALGQGPEFLTYFQNEAQLDKSGLPSDRFFAERPEGSVSTLKIQRTQQEDSAVYLCASSSDRVKQPQHFGDGTRLSIL.

This clonotype was seen more than once but under ten times. The chain couples TRBV12-3 or TRBV12-4 to TRBJ1-1; D call uncertain. The CDR3 sequence is 15 residues long. The V and J ends lost 6 bases and 1 base respectively, with 15 bases between them. CDR3 DNA sequence: TGTGCCAGCAGACTGGCGGGGTTTCGGAACACTGAAGCTTTCTTT. This codes for CASRLAGFRNTEAFF.

Turning to this clonotype: This may be a read error, as it is one base from a much larger clone. This chain uses TRBV20-1 with TRBJ2-1; 9 bases fit TRBD2. CDR3 length: 16 amino acids. Germline CDR1 DFQATT, CDR2 SNEGSKA (reference sequence). With V trimmed by 3 bases and J by 6 bases, 12 bases remained unmatched. Here the CDR3 DNA reads TGCAGTGCTAGCGAAATAGCGGGAGAGTATCGCAATGAGCAGTTCTTC. It is translated as CSASEIAGEYRNEQFF.

The chain has TRBV5-1 and TRBJ2-3; perhaps TRBD1 as D (6 bases). Trimming left V 0 bases short and J 1 base short, with 12 bases between. The germline gives CDR1 SGHRS, CDR2 YFSETQ. The CDR3 consists of 16 residues. The CDR3 nucleotides are TGCGCCAGCAGCTTGGGCTCAGGGGCGGGCACAGATACGCAGTATTTT. Translating it yields CASSLGSGAGTDTQYF.

This clonotype was observed many times. The genes are TRBV28 and TRBJ2-1; unclear D gene. The V gene's germline CDR1 is MDHEN and CDR2 SYDVKM. The CDR3 has 13 amino acids. Trimming cost V 8 bases and J 9 bases, with 17 bases left between them. The CDR3 spells CASGKYPGSEQFF. DNA of the CDR3: TGTGCCAGCGGGAAATATCCGGGTAGTGAGCAGTTCTTC.

This clonotype was recorded once. A read error is possible here, since a much larger clone lies one base away. This chain joins TRBV5-1 and TRBJ2-2, with unresolved D. Germline V gene lookup returns CDR1 SGHRS and CDR2 YFSETQ. Trimming stripped 0 bases from V and 4 bases from J, with 10 bases between. This CDR3 has 15 residues. CDR3 coding DNA: TGCGCCAGCAGCTTGGGGATCACCACCACCGGGGAGCTGTTTTTT. Translating it yields CASSLGITTTGELFF.

This clonotype was seen only a few times. The chain joins TRBV5-1 to TRBJ2-3, with TRBD2 matching over 14 bases. Unmatched junction bases numbered 4, after V lost 4 bases and J lost 6 bases. Germline CDR1 SGHRS, CDR2 YFSETQ. The CDR3 sequence is 15 residues long. The CDR3 DNA follows: TGCGCCAGCAGCCCGGGACTAGCGGGAGCTGATACGCAGTATTTT. Protein product: CASSPGLAGADTQYF.

This clonotype appeared a few times. The gene calls are TRBV7-3 and TRBJ2-2; maybe TRBD1 (6 bases). The V and J ends lost 3 bases and 2 bases respectively, with 13 bases between them. This CDR3 is built from 16 residues. CDR1 is SGHTA and CDR2 is FQGTGA in the germline V gene. The CDR3 DNA follows: TGTGCCAGCAGCTTCCTGGGGACAACAAACACCGGGGAGCTGTTTTTT. Protein product: CASSFLGTTNTGELFF.

This clonotype turned up a few times. This chain links TRBV10-1 with TRBJ1-1; no reliable D call. This CDR3 has 13 residues. CDR1 and CDR2 (germline): WNHNN, SYGVQD (reference sequence). With 2 bases removed from V and 4 bases from J, the gap between germline ends came to 8 bases. CDR3 in DNA: TGCGCCAGCAGTGAGCCGGATTCCACTGAAGCTTTCTTT. It codes for CASSEPDSTEAFF.

This clonotype was counted ten times or more. The chain links TRBV6-5 to TRBJ1-3; tentatively, D is TRBD1 (5 bases). CDR3 length equals 14 residues. Per the germline V gene, CDR1 is MNHEY and CDR2 is SVGAGI. Trimming left V 2 bases short and J 2 bases short, with 7 bases between. In nucleotides, the CDR3 is TGTGCCAGCAGTTACGGGACTGCTGGAAACACCATATATTTT. Translating gives CASSYGTAGNTIYF.

This clonotype was found a few times. The V call is TRBV5-4, the J call TRBJ2-1; possible D gene TRBD1, 6 bases. CDR3 length: 13 residues. V was pared by 5 bases and J by 5 bases, with 11 bases between. Germline CDR1 is SGHNT and CDR2 is YYREEE (reference sequence). In nucleotides, the CDR3 is TGTGCCAGCAGTTACTCAGGGGACAATGAGCAGTTCTTC. It encodes CASSYSGDNEQFF.

This clonotype was recorded at least ten times. The V gene is TRBV7-3, the J gene TRBJ2-1; 13 bases line up with TRBD2. This CDR3 has 13 residues. The trim removed 6 bases at V and 9 bases at J, leaving 2 bases unmatched. Germline CDR1 reads SGHTA; CDR2 reads FQGTGA. In DNA, the CDR3 is TGTGCCAGCAGTTGGACTAGCGGGGGTGAGCAGTTCTTC. As protein: CASSWTSGGEQFF. The full variable domain, in which reference TRBV7-3 and TRBJ2-1 provide the parts outside the CDR3, is GAGVSQTPSNKVTEKGKYVELRCDPISGHTALYWYRQSLGQGPEFLIYFQGTGAADDSGLPNDRFFAVRPEGSVSTLKIQRTERGDSAVYLCASSWTSGGEQFFGPGTRLTVL.

This clonotype was found many times. This chain uses TRBV20-1 with TRBJ2-7; no reliable D call. V lost 1 base and J 2 bases, leaving 12 bases between the germline ends. Germline values: CDR1 DFQATT, CDR2 SNEGSKA (reference sequence). This CDR3 spans 14 amino acids. The CDR3 spells CSARGARATYEQYF. CDR3 DNA: TGCAGTGCTAGAGGGGCCAGAGCAACCTACGAGCAGTACTTC.

In its sample, this clonotype was seen many times. The CDR3 region is CASSLGSGGNEQFF. The DNA of the CDR3 is TGTGCCAGCAGTTTAGGGAGCGGGGGAAATGAGCAGTTCTTC. The chain links TRBV12-3 or TRBV12-4 to TRBJ2-1; 8 bases agree with TRBD2. The V and J ends lost 1 base and 7 bases, in that order; junction bases with no gene match: 3. The CDR3 sequence is 14 residues long.

The chain carries TRBV11-2 and TRBJ2-1; 15 bases map to TRBD2. This CDR3 is 14 amino acids long. Germline V gene data show CDR1 as SGHAT and CDR2 as FQNNGV. The J segment lost 12 bases and the V segment lost 5 bases, leaving 5 bases of the junction unmatched. CDR3 DNA: TGTGCCAGCAGCCCCGGGACTAGCGGGGGGACGCAGTTCTTC. The encoded protein is CASSPGTSGGTQFF.